Below, 10 T cell receptor beta chains from the same sample are listed, as sequenced in a study of blood T cell repertoires in COVID-19. Using immunoSEQ multiplex PCR, the repertoire was profiled, and TCRdb retains in-frame clones only, with some absent. In the table there are roughly 300,000 clones, roughly 85% of which are singletons. Sequencing input: PBMCs or T cells enriched from blood (not recorded which). The source is a woman in her forties with acute COVID-19.

The chain carries TRBV11-2 and TRBJ2-5; weak D call: TRBD2 (7 bases). In germline, CDR1 is SGHAT, CDR2 FQNNGV. This CDR3 region has 14 residues. The V end was cut by 7 bases, the J end by 6 bases, with 18 bases between. The CDR3 loop is CASTLSRGAKTQYF. The CDR3 DNA follows: TGTGCCAGCACCCTAAGTCGGGGGGCTAAGACCCAGTACTTC.

As for this clone: This sample includes further DNA sequences coding for the same CDR3. The J gene is TRBJ2-6, the V gene TRBV9; TRBD1 might be the D (6 bases). Germline V CDR1 and CDR2: SGDLS, YYNGEE. Trimming removed 4 bases at V and 0 bases at J, with 11 bases between. This CDR3 is 16 amino acids long. Written as DNA, the CDR3 is TGTGCCAGCAGCTCCGACAGGAGCTCTGGGGCCAACGTCCTGACTTTC. It encodes CASSSDRSSGANVLTF.

The chain couples TRBV28 to TRBJ2-7, with D unresolved. The CDR3 runs 12 residues. V lost 1 base and J 9 bases, leaving 10 bases between the germline ends. CDR1 is MDHEN and CDR2 is SYDVKM in the germline V gene. The CDR3 DNA is TGTGCCAGCAGTTTATCCACAGCTCCGCAGTACTTC. Translating gives CASSLSTAPQYF.

This chain connects TRBV6-2 or TRBV6-3 to TRBJ2-7, with 9 bases fitting TRBD1. CDR3 length: 15 amino acids. Germline assignment: CDR1 MNHEY and CDR2 SVGEGT. The V gene end was trimmed by 3 bases and the J gene end by 5 bases; junction bases not matched to a gene: 8. CDR3 DNA sequence: TGTGCCAGCAGTTATTTCGGGACAGGGAACGACGAGCAGTACTTC. The encoded protein is CASSYFGTGNDEQYF.

CDR3 loop: CASSRSSSGRAWETQYF. The CDR3 DNA is TGTGCCAGCAGCCGTAGCTCTAGCGGGAGGGCCTGGGAGACCCAGTACTTC. The rearrangement uses TRBV6-2 or TRBV6-3 and TRBJ2-5, with 12 positions matching TRBD2. Germline lookup yields CDR1 MNHEY and CDR2 SVGEGT. This CDR3 is 17 amino acids long. Trimming removed 6 bases from V and 5 bases from J; junction bases left unmatched: 13.

The V call is TRBV2, the J call TRBJ2-1; maybe TRBD1 (6 bases). The germline CDR1 and CDR2 sequences are SNHLY and FYNNEI. Trimming pared 8 bases from V and 7 bases from J, leaving 18 bases between. The CDR3 is 14 amino acids. Written as DNA, the CDR3 is TGTGCCAGCTGGGGCAAACAGGGCCGGAATGAGCAGTTCTTC. Protein sequence: CASWGKQGRNEQFF.

The chain uses TRBV6-9 and TRBJ1-1, with a possible D match to TRBD1 (5 bases). Between the trimmed V and J ends, which lost 0 bases and 5 bases, there was a span of 19 bases. Germline lookup yields CDR1 MNHGY and CDR2 SVAAGI. The CDR3 has 17 residues. The CDR3 reads CASSYSFHGGMGTEAFF. CDR3 in DNA: TGTGCCAGCAGTTATTCGTTCCACGGGGGAATGGGAACTGAAGCTTTCTTT.

The gene calls are TRBV5-6 and TRBJ2-7, with TRBD2 matching over 7 bases. Germline-derived CDR1 and CDR2 are SGHDT and YYEEEE. This CDR3 region has 15 residues. Trimming cost V 3 bases and J 5 bases; bases outside gene matches: 11. The CDR3 reads CASSWGGSKHDEQYF. CDR3 bases: TGTGCCAGCAGCTGGGGCGGGAGTAAACACGACGAGCAGTACTTC.

The V gene is TRBV7-3, the J gene TRBJ1-1, with D unclear. The germline CDR1 and CDR2 sequences are SGHTA and FQGTGA. This CDR3 has 16 residues. V lost 0 bases and J 3 bases, leaving 14 bases between the germline ends. Here the CDR3 reads CASSLTPGGYDTEAFF. CDR3 coding DNA: TGTGCCAGCAGCTTAACCCCCGGAGGGTACGACACTGAAGCTTTCTTT.

J is TRBJ1-3 and V is TRBV7-6; 7 bases are a match to TRBD1. Germline V gene data show CDR1 as SGHVS and CDR2 as FNYEAQ. The CDR3 covers 17 residues. Germline trimming cut 3 bases from V and 0 bases from J; bases unmatched to any gene: 8. The CDR3 region has the DNA TGTGCCAGCAGCTTTCGACAGGGACTCTCCTCTGGAAACACCATATATTTT. Amino acids: CASSFRQGLSSGNTIYF.